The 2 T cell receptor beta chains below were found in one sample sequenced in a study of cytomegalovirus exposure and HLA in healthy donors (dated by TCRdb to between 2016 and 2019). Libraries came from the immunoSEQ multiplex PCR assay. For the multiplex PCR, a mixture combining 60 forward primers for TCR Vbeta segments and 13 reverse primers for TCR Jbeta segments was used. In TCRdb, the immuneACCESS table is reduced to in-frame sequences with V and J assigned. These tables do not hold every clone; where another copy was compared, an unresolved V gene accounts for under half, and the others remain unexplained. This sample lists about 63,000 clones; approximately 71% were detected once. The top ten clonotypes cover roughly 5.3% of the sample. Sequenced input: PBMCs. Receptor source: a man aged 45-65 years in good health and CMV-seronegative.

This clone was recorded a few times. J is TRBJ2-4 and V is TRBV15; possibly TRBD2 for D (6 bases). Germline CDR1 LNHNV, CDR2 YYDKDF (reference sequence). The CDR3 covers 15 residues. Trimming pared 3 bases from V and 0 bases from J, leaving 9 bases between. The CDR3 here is CATSREGLAKNIQYF. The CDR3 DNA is TGTGCCACCAGCAGGGAGGGATTAGCCAAAAACATTCAGTACTTC.

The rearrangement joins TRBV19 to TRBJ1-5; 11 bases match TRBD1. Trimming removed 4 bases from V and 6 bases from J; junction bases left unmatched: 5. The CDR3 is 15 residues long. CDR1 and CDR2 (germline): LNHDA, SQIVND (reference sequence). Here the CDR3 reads CASSTGQGGGQPQHF. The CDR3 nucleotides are TGTGCCAGTAGTACGGGACAGGGGGGCGGTCAGCCCCAGCATTTT.